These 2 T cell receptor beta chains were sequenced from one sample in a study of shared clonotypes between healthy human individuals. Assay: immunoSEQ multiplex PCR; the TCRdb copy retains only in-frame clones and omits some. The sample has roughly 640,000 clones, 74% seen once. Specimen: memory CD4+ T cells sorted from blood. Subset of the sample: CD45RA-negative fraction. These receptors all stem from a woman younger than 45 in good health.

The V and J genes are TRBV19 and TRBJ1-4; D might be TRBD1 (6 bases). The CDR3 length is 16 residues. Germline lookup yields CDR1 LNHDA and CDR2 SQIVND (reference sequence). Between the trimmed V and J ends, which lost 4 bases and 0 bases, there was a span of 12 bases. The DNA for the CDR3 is TGTGCCAGTAGTACTCCACGACAGGCAACTAATGAAAAACTGTTTTTT. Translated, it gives CASSTPRQATNEKLFF.

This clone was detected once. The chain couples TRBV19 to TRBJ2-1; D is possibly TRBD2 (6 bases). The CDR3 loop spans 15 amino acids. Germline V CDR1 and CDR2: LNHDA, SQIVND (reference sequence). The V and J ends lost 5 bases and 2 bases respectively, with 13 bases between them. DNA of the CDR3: TGTGCCAGTAGTTTGCGGGATATGGCCTACAATGAGCAGTTCTTC. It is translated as CASSLRDMAYNEQFF.